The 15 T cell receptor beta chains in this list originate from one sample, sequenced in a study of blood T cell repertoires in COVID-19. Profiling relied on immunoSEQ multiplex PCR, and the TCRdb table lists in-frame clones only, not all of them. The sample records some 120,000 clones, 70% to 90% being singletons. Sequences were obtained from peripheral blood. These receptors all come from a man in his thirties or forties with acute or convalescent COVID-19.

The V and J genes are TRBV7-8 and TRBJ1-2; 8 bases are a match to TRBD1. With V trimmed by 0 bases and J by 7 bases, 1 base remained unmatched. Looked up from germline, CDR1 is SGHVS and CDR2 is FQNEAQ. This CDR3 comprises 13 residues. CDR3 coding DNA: TGTGCCAGCAGCTTAGCAGGGACAGGTGGCTACACCTTC. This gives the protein CASSLAGTGGYTF.

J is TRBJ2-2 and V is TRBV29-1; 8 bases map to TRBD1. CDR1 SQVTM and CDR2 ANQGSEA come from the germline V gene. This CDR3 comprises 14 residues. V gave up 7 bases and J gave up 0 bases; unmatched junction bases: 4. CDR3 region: CSASQGANTGELFF. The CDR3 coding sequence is TGCAGCGCCTCACAGGGGGCGAACACCGGGGAGCTGTTTTTT.

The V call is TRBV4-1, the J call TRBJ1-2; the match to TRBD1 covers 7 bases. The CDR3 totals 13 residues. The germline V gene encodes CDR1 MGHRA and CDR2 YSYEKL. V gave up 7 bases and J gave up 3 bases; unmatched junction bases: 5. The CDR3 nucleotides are TGCGCCAGCACCCTGGGGACAGACTATGGCTACACCTTC. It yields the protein CASTLGTDYGYTF.

Here the CDR3 reads CASSLNGWTSGNEQFF. CDR3 in DNA: TGTGCCAGCAGCTTAAATGGTTGGACTAGCGGAAATGAGCAGTTCTTC. The genes are TRBV7-2 and TRBJ2-1; 10 bases agree with TRBD2. Trimming cost V 2 bases and J 7 bases; bases outside gene matches: 8. The germline V gene encodes CDR1 SGHTA and CDR2 FQGNSA. The CDR3 covers 16 residues.

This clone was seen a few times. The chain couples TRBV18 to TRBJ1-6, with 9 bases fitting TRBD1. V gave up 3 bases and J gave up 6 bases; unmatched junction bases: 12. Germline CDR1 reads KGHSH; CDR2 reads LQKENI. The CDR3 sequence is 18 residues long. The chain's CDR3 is CASSPNPGQGSGNSPLHF. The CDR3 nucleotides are TGTGCCAGCTCACCCAATCCGGGACAGGGCTCGGGTAATTCACCCCTCCACTTT.

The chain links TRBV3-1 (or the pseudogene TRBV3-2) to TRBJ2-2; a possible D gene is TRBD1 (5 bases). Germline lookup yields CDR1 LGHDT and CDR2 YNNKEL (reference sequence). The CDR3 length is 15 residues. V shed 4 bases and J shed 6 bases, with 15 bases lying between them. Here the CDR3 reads CASSPGPPGSGELFF. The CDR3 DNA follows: TGTGCCAGCAGCCCAGGGCCCCCTGGGTCCGGGGAGCTGTTTTTT.

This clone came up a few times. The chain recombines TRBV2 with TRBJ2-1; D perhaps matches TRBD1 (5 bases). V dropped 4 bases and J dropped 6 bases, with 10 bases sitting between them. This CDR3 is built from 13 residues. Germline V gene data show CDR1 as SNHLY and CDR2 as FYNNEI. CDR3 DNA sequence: TGTGCCAGCAGTGGGGGCCATCCCAATGAGCAGTTCTTC. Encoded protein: CASSGGHPNEQFF.

The CDR3 bases are TGTGCCAGCAGGCGACTAGCGGTGAATGAGCAGTTCTTC. Amino acids: CASRRLAVNEQFF. The gene calls are TRBV6-5 and TRBJ2-1, with 9 bases aligning to TRBD2. CDR1 and CDR2 (germline): MNHEY, SVGAGI. With 6 bases clipped from V and 7 bases from J, the junction kept 4 bases outside the gene matches. The CDR3 contains 13 residues.

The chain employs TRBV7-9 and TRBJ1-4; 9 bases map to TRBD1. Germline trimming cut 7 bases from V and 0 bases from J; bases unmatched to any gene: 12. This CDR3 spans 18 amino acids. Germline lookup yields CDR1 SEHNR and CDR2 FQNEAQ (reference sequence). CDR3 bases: TGTGCCAGCACCCCTAATTGGGACAGGGATGCAACTAATGAAAAACTGTTTTTT. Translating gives CASTPNWDRDATNEKLFF. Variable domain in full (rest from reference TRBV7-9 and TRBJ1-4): DTGVSQNPRHKITKRGQNVTFRCDPISEHNRLYWYRQTLGQGPEFLTYFQNEAQLEKSRLLSDRFSAERPKGSFSTLEIQRTEQGDSAMYLCASTPNWDRDATNEKLFFGSGTQLSVL.

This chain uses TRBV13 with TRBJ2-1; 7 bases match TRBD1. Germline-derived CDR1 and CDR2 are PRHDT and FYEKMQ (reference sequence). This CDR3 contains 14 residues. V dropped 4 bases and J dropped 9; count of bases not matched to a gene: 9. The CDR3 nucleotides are TGTGCCAGCAGCTCGGAGACAGGGAACGGTGAGCAGTTCTTC. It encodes CASSSETGNGEQFF.

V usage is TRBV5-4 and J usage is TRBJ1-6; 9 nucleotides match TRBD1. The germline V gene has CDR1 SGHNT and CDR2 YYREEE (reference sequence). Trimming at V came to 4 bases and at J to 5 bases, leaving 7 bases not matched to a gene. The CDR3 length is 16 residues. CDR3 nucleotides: TGTGCCAGCAGCAGTGGGACAGGGTGGGATAATTCACCCCTCCACTTT. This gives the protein CASSSGTGWDNSPLHF.

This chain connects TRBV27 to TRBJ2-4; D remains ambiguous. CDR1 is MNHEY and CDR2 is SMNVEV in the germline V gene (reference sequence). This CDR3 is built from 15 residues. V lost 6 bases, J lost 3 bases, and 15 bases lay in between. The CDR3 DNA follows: TGTGCCAGCAGCCTTACGACTGGTTACAAAAACATTCAGTACTTC. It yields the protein CASSLTTGYKNIQYF.

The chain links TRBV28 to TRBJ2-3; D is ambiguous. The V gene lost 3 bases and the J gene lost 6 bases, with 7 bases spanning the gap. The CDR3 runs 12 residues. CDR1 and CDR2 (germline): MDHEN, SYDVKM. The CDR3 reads CASSFSSDTQYF. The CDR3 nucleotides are TGTGCCAGCAGTTTCTCTTCTGATACGCAGTATTTT. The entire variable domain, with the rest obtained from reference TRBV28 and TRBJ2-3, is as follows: DVKVTQSSRYLVKRTGEKVFLECVQDMDHENMFWYRQDPGLGLRLIYFSYDVKMKEKGDIPEGYSVSREKKERFSLILESASTNQTSMYLCASSFSSDTQYFGPGTRLTVL.

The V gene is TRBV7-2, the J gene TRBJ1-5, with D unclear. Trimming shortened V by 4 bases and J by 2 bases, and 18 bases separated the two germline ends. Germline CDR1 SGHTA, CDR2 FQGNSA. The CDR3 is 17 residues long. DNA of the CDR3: TGTGCCAGCAGCTCAAGAGCCACGGGTAGTGGCAATCAGCCCCAGCATTTT. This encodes CASSSRATGSGNQPQHF.

The CDR3 region has the DNA TGTGCCAGCAGCTCGCCGACAGGGGGCGCGGAAAAACTGTTTTTT. Translating it yields CASSSPTGGAEKLFF. The gene calls are TRBV5-6 and TRBJ1-4; TRBD1 aligns across 10 bases. Germline V gives CDR1 SGHDT, CDR2 YYEEEE. The CDR3 loop spans 15 amino acids. V was pared by 3 bases and J by 8 bases, with 7 bases of the junction left unmatched.